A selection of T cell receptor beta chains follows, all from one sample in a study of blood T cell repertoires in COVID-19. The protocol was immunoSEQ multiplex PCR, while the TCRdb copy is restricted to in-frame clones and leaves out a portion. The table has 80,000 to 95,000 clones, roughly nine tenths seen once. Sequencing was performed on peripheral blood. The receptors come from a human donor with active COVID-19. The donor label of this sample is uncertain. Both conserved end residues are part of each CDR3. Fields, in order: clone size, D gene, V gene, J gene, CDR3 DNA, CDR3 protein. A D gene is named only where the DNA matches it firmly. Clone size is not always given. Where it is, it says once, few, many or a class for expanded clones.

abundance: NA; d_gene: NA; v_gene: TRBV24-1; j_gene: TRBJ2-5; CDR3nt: TGTGCCACCAGTGATCCAGGGTTAGAGACCCAGTACTTC; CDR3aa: CATSDPGLETQYF
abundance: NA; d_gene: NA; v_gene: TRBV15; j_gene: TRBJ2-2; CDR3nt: TGTGCCACCAGCAGAGATATTGGGAGCGGGGAGCTGTTTTTT; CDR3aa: CATSRDIGSGELFF
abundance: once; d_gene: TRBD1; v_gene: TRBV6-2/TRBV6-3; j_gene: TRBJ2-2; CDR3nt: TGTGCCAGCAGCCATTACAGGGGGGCGGCGAACACCGGGGAGCTGTTTTTT; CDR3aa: CASSHYRGAANTGELFF
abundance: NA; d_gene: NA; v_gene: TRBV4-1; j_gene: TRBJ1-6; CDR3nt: TGCGCCAGCAGCCCCTTGCCCCAGAGAGGGTTAAGATCACCCCTCCACTTT; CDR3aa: CASSPLPQRGLRSPLHF
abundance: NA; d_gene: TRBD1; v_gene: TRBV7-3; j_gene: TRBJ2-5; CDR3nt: TGTGCCAGCAGCTCCGTCCCCCTAAAGGGGGCCGGGACCCAGTACTTC; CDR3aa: CASSSVPLKGAGTQYF
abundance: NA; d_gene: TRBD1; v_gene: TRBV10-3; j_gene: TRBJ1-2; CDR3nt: TGTGCCATCAGTGTATCGGGGACAGGGAGGTACTATGGCTACACCTTC; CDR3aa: CAISVSGTGRYYGYTF
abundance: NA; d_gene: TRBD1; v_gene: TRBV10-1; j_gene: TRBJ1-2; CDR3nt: TGCGCCAGCAGACCCGGGACAGAAGAAGGCTACACCTTC; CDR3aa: CASRPGTEEGYTF
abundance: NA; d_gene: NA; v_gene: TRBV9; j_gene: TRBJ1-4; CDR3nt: TGTGCCAGCAGCGTAGGTACAGGAGTTAATGAAAAACTGTTTTTT; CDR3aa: CASSVGTGVNEKLFF
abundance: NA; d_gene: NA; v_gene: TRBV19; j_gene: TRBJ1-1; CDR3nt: TGTGCCAGTAGTCCCCGTTGGCACACTGAAGCTTTCTTT; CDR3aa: CASSPRWHTEAFF
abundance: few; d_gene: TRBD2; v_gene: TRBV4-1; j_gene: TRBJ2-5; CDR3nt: TGCGCCAGCAGCCAAGAGGCGGGGGAGTGGGAGACCCAGTACTTC; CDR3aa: CASSQEAGEWETQYF
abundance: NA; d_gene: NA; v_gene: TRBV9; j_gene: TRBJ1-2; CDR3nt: TGTGCCAGCAGCGTAGGGCCAGGGCCCCTGGCCTTC; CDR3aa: CASSVGPGPLAF
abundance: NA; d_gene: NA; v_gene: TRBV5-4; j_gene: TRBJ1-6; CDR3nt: TGTGCCAGCAGCCCCGGGGGACCAAATAATTCACCCCTCCACTTT; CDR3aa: CASSPGGPNNSPLHF
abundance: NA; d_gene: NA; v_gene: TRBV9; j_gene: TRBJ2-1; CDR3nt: TGTGCCAGCAGCGTAGCTACGGAGCTGACCGAGCAGTTCTTC; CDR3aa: CASSVATELTEQFF
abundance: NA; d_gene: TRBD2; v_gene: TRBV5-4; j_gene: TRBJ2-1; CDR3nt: TGTGCCAGCAGCGGGGCCGCGGGGGGTCAGTTCTTC; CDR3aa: CASSGAAGGQFF
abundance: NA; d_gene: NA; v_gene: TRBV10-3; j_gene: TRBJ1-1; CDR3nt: TGTGCCATCAGTGAGTCGGAGACTGAAGCTTTCTTT; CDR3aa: CAISESETEAFF
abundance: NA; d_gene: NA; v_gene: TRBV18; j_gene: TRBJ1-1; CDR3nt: TGTGCCAGCTCACCAGGAGCACTGAACACTGAAGCTTTCTTT; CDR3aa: CASSPGALNTEAFF
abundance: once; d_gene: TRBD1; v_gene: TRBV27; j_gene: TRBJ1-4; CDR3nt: TGTGCCAGCAGTTCGACAGGGGGCGGCGTCTTACTGTTTTTT; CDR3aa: CASSSTGGGVLLFF
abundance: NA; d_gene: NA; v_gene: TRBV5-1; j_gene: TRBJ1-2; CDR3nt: TGCGCCAGCAGCTTGGGCAGCGAAGCAGCTAACTATGGCTACACCTTC; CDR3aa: CASSLGSEAANYGYTF
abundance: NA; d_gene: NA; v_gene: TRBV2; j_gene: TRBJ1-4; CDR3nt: TGTGCCAGCAGACGAACGTTACCGCGGAGTGAAAAACTGTTTTTT; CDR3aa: CASRRTLPRSEKLFF
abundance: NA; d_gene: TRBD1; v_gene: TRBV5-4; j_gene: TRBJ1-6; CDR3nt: TGTGCCAGCAGCTTAGGACAGGACGGACAATCACCCCTCCACTTT; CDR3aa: CASSLGQDGQSPLHF
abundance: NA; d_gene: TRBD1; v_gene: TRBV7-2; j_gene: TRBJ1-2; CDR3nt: TGTGCCAGCAGCGACAGGGGGCTCGGCTACACCTTC; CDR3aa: CASSDRGLGYTF
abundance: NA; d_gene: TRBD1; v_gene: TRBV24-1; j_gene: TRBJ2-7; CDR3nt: TGTGCCACCAGTGATTTCCGACAGGGGGGCTACGAGCAGTACTTC; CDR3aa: CATSDFRQGGYEQYF
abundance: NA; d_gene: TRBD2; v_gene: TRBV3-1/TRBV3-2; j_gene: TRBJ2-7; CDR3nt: TGTGCCAGCAGCCAAGATTTCGGGCGGGGGGTCCCAAACACCGAGCAGTACTTC; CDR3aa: CASSQDFGRGVPNTEQYF
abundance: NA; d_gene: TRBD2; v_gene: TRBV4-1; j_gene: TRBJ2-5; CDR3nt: TGCGCCAGCAGCCTTTCGACTAGCGGGGCTACAGAGACCCAGTACTTC; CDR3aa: CASSLSTSGATETQYF
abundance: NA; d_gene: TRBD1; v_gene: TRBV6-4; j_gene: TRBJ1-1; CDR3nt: TGTGCCAGCAGTGTAAGACAGGGGGCCACTGAAGCTTTCTTT; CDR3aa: CASSVRQGATEAFF
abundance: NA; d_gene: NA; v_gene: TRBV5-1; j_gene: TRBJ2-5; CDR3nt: TGCGCCAGCAGCTTGGTTCAGATCCAAGAGACCCAGTACTTC; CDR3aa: CASSLVQIQETQYF
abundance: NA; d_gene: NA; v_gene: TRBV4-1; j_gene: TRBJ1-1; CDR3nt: TGCGCCAGCAGCCGGCCCGCACCAAACACTGAAGCTTTCTTT; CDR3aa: CASSRPAPNTEAFF
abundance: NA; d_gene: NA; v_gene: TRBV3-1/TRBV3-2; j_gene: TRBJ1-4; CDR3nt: TGTGCCAGCAGCCCACTACAACCCAATGAAAAACTGTTTTTT; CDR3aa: CASSPLQPNEKLFF
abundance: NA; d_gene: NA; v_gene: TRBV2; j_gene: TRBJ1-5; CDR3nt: TGTGCCAGCAATTTGAGGGTCAATCAGCCCCAGCATTTT; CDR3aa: CASNLRVNQPQHF
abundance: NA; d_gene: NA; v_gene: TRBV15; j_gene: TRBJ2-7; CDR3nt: TGTGCCACCAGCAGAGATTGGCGACCGATTAGCCACGAGCAGTACTTC; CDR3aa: CATSRDWRPISHEQYF
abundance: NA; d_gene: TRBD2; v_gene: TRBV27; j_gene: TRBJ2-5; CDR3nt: TGTGCCAGCAGTTGGCGGGGGGGCCTCGAGACCCAGTACTTC; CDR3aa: CASSWRGGLETQYF
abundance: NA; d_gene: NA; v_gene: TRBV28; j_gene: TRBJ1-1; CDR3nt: TGTGCCAGCAGTTTACAGGGGAGGGGCACTGAAGCTTTCTTT; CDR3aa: CASSLQGRGTEAFF
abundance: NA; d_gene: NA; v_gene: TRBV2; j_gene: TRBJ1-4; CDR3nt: TGTGCCAGCAGTCCCCCCCAGAGGGCGGAAAAACTGTTTTTT; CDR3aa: CASSPPQRAEKLFF
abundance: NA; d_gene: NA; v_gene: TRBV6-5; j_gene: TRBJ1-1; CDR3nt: TGTGCCAGCAGTTATGAGGGGAACACTGAAGCTTTCTTT; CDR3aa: CASSYEGNTEAFF
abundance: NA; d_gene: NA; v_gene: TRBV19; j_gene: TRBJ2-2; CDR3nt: TGTGCCAGTAGTATATCGGTGAACACCGGGGAGCTGTTTTTT; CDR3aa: CASSISVNTGELFF
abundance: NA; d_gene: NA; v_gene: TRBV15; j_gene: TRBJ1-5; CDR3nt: TGTGCCACCAGCAGAGATCAGGGGTCCAATCAGCCCCAGCATTTT; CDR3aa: CATSRDQGSNQPQHF
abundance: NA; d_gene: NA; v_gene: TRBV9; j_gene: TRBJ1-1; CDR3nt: TGTGCCAGCAGCGTAGAACCCCAATCCCAAGCGGGCACTGAAGCTTTCTTT; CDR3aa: CASSVEPQSQAGTEAFF
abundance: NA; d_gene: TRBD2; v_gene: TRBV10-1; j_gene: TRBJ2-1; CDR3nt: TGCGCCAGCAGCGACAGCGGGGGGGCTCGAAGTGAGCAGTTCTTC; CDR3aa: CASSDSGGARSEQFF
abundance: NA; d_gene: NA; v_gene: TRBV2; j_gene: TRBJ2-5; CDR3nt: TGTGCCAGCAGACTTGTATCACAAGAGACCCAGTACTTC; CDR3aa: CASRLVSQETQYF
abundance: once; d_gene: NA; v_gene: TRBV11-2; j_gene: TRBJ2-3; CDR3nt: TGTGCCAGCAGCGGTCTAGGGGTCACAGATACGCAGTATTTT; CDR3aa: CASSGLGVTDTQYF
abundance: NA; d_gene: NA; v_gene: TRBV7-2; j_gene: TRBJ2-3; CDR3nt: TGTGCCAGCAGCTTGCCCCAGATATTTACAGATACGCAGTATTTT; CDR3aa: CASSLPQIFTDTQYF
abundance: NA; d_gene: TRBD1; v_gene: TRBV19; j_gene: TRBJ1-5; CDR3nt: TGTGCCAGTAGTCATTCGGACAGGGAAGGCAATCAGCCCCAGCATTTT; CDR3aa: CASSHSDREGNQPQHF
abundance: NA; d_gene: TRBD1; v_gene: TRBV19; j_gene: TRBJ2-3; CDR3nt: TGTGCCAGTAGTATCGGGAATACAGGGGCAGATACGCAGTATTTT; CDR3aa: CASSIGNTGADTQYF
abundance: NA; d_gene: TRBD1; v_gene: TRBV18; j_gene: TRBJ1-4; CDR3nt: TGTGCCAGCTCACCGGACAGGGGCGTAACTAATGAAAAACTGTTTTTT; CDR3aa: CASSPDRGVTNEKLFF
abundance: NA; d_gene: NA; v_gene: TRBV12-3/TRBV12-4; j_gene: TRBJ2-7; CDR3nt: TGTGCCAGCACCATGGGGGGTGAGCAGTACTTC; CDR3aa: CASTMGGEQYF
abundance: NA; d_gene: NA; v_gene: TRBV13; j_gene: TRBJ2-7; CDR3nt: TGTGCCAGCAGCTTAGGCAGTCAAGAGCAGTACTTC; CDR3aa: CASSLGSQEQYF
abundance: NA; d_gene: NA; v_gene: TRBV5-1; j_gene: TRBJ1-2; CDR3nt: TGCGCCAGCAGCTCTGGGGCATTGGGTTCCTATGGCTACACCTTC; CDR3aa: CASSSGALGSYGYTF
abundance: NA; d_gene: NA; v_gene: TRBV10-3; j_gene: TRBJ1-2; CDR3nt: TGTGCCATCAGTGGGGGCACCGGATGGGGCTATGGCTACACCTTC; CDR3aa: CAISGGTGWGYGYTF
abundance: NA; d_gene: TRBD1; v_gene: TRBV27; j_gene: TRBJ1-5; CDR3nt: TGTGCCAGCGCAGGGACAGGGACCGGTCCCAATCAGCCCCAGCATTTT; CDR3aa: CASAGTGTGPNQPQHF
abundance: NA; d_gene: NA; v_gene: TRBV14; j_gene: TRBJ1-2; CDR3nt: TGTGCCAGCAGCCAGTTGGGCCCTGCTAACTATGGCTACACCTTC; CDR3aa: CASSQLGPANYGYTF
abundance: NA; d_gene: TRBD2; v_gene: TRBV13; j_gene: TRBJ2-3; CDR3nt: TGTGCCAGCAGCTTTAGGCGGGGGGGCTCCACAGATACGCAGTATTTT; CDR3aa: CASSFRRGGSTDTQYF
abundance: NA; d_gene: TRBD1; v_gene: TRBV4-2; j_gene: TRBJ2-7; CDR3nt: TGTGCCAGCAGCCAATCGGGCCGGGACAGGGCCTACGAGCAGTACTTC; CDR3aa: CASSQSGRDRAYEQYF
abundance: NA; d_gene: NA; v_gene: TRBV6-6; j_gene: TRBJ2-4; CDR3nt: TGTGCCAGCGAACCGGCAGACGGGGGCATTCAGTACTTC; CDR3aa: CASEPADGGIQYF
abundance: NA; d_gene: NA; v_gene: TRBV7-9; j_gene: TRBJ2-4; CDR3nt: TGTGCCAGCAGCCCGGGATTAGAAGACATTCAGTACTTC; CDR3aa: CASSPGLEDIQYF
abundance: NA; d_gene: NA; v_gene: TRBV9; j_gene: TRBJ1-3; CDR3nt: TGTGCCAGCAGCGTCGCAGGGGATTCTGGAAACACCATATATTTT; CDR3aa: CASSVAGDSGNTIYF
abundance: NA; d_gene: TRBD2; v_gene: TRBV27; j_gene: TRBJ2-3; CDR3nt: TGTGCCAGCAGTTTAAGCCCTAGCGGTTACACAGATACGCAGTATTTT; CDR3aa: CASSLSPSGYTDTQYF
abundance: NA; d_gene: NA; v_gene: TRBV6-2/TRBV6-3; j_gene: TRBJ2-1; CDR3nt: TGTGCCAGCAGTAACCTAGCCCACAATGAGCAGTTCTTC; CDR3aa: CASSNLAHNEQFF
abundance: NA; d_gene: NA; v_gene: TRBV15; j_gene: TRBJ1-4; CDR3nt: TGTGCCACCAGCAGAGCTCGTGGGGGGAGGGCGAATGAAAAACTGTTTTTT; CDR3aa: CATSRARGGRANEKLFF
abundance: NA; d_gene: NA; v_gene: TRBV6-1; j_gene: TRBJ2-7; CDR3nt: TGTGCCAGCAGTCCAGTACAGGGCTACGAGCAGTACTTC; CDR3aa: CASSPVQGYEQYF
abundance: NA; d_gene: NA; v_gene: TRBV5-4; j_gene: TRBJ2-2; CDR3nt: TGTGCCAGCACCCCCCGGCGGGGCCCCCAGAAACTTAACACCGGGGAGCTGTTTTTT; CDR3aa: CASTPRRGPQKLNTGELFF